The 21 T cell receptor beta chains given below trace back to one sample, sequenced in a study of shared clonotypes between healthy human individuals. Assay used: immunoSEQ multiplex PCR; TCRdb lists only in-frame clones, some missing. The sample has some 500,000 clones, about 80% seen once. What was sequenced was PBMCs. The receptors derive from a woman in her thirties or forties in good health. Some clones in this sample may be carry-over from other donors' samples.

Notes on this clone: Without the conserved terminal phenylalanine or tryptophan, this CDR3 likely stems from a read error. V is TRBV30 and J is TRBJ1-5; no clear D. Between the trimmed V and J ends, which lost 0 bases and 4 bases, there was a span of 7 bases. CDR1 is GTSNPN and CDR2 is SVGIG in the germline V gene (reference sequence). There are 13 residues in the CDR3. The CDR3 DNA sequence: TGTGCCTGGAGTGTCAGCCAGAATCAGCCCCAGCATTCT. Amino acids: CAWSVSQNQPQHS.

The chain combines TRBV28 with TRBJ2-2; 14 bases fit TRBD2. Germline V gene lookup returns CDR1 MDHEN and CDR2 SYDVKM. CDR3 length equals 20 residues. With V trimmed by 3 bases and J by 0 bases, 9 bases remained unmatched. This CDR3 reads CASSLPPGLAGVTNTGELFF. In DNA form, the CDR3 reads TGTGCCAGCAGTTTGCCCCCGGGACTAGCGGGAGTAACGAACACCGGGGAGCTGTTTTTT.

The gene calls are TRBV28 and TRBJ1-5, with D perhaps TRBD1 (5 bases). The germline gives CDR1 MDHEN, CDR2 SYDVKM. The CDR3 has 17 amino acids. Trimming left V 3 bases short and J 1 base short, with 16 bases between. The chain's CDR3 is CASSFQPGAASNQPQHF. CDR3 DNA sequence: TGTGCCAGCAGTTTCCAGCCCGGGGCCGCGAGCAATCAGCCCCAGCATTTT. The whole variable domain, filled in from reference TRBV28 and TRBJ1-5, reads DVKVTQSSRYLVKRTGEKVFLECVQDMDHENMFWYRQDPGLGLRLIYFSYDVKMKEKGDIPEGYSVSREKKERFSLILESASTNQTSMYLCASSFQPGAASNQPQHFGDGTRLSIL.

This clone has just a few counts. CDR3 DNA sequence: TGTGCCAGCAGCGCGGGCCCTTTAAATGAGCAGTTCTTC. Residues: CASSAGPLNEQFF. The chain has TRBV7-3 and TRBJ2-1; D possibly corresponds to TRBD2 (5 bases). Trimming took 5 bases from V and 7 from J, leaving 12 bases between them. This CDR3 is 13 amino acids long. Germline V gene data show CDR1 as SGHTA and CDR2 as FQGTGA.

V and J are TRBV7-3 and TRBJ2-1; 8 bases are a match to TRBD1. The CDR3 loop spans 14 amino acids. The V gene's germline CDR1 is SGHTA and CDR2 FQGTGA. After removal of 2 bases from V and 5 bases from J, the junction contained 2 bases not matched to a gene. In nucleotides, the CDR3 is TGTGCCAGCAGCTTACAGGGGGCCCACAATGAGCAGTTCTTC. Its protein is CASSLQGAHNEQFF.

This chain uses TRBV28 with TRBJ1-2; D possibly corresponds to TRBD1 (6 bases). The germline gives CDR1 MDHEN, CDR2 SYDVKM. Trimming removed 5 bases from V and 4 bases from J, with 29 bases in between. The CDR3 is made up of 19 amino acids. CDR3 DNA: TGTGCCAGCAGTCCACCAATGTGGGGGGGGGCAGGACCGTCCTATGGCTACACCTTC. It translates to CASSPPMWGGAGPSYGYTF.

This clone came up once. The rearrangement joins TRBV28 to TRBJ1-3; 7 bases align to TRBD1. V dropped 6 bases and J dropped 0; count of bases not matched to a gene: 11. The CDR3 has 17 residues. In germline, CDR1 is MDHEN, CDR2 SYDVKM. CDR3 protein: CASRPTGQLISGNTIYF. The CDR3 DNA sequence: TGTGCCAGCAGGCCTACGGGACAGCTTATCTCTGGAAACACCATATATTTT.

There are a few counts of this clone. CDR3 sequence (DNA): TGTGCCAGCAGCTTAAGAGGCAGGGATAATTCACCCCTCCACTTT. Residues: CASSLRGRDNSPLHF. This chain uses TRBV7-2 with TRBJ1-6; the D gene is possibly TRBD1 (5 bases). The CDR3 length is 15 residues. Germline V gives CDR1 SGHTA, CDR2 FQGNSA. Trimming removed 2 bases from V and 5 bases from J, with 10 bases in between.

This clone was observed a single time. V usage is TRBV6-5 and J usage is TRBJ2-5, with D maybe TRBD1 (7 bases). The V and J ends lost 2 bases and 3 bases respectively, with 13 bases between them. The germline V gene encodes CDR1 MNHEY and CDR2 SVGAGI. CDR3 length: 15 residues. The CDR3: CASSYNRGGEETQYF. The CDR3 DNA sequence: TGTGCCAGCAGTTACAACAGGGGAGGAGAAGAGACCCAGTACTTC.

CDR3 DNA sequence: TGTGCCAGCAGCACCCGGGACAGGGGGCGGGATACGCAGTATTTT. Amino acid sequence: CASSTRDRGRDTQYF. This chain joins TRBV11-1 and TRBJ2-3; TRBD1 matches 12 bases. This CDR3 contains 15 residues. Per the germline V gene, CDR1 is SGHAT and CDR2 is FQDESV (reference sequence). The V segment lost 5 bases and the J segment 6 bases; nucleotides outside the gene matches: 6.

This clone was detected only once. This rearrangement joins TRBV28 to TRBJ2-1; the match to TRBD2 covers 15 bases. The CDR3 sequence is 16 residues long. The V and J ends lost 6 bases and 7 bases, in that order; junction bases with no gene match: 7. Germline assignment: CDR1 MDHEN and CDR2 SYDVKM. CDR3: CASRDGGLAGGNEQFF. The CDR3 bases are TGTGCCAGCAGGGATGGGGGACTAGCGGGAGGAAATGAGCAGTTCTTC.

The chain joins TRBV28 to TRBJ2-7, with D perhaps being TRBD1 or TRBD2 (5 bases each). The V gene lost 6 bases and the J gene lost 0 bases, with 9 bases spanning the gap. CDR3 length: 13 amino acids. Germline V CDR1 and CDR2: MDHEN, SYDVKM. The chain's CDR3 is CASSWDGSYEQYF. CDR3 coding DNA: TGTGCCAGCAGCTGGGACGGCTCCTACGAGCAGTACTTC.

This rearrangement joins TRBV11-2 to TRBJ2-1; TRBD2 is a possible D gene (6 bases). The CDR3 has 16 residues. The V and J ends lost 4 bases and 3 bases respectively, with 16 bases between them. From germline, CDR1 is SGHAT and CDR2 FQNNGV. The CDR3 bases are TGTGCCAGCAGCTCCATCCTAGCGAGGAACTACAATGAGCAGTTCTTC. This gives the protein CASSSILARNYNEQFF.

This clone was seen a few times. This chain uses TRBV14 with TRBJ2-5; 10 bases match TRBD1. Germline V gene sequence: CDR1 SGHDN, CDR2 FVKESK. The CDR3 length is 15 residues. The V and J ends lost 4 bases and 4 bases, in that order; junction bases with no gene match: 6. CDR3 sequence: CASSPLRDRGETQYF. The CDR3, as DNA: TGTGCCAGCAGCCCACTCCGGGACAGGGGAGAGACCCAGTACTTC.

The DNA for the CDR3 is TGTGCCAGCAGCACCCATAGCGGGAAAGGGGATACGCAGTATTTT. Protein sequence: CASSTHSGKGDTQYF. The chain is built from TRBV11-2 and TRBJ2-3, with 8 bases fitting TRBD2. V shed 5 bases and J 6 bases; nucleotides not matched to a gene: 10. This CDR3 has 15 amino acids. The germline gives CDR1 SGHAT, CDR2 FQNNGV.

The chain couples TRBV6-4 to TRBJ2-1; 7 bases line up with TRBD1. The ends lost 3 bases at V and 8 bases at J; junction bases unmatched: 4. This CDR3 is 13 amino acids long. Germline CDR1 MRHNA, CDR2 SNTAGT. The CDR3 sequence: CASSERTGDEQFF. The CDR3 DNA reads TGTGCCAGCAGTGAACGGACAGGCGATGAGCAGTTCTTC.

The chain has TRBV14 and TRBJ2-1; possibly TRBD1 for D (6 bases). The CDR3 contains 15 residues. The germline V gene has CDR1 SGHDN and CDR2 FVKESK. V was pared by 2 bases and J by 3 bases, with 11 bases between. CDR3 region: CASSQPTGGYNEQFF. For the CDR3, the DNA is TGTGCCAGCAGCCAACCGACAGGCGGCTACAATGAGCAGTTCTTC.

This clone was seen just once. The DNA of the CDR3 is TGTGCCAGCAGTTTCTGGGCTAGCGGGAGTTATGAGACCCAGTACTTC. Its protein is CASSFWASGSYETQYF. The chain recombines TRBV27 with TRBJ2-5; TRBD2 matches at 10 bases. Trimming cost V 3 bases and J 5 bases; bases outside gene matches: 9. The CDR3 has 16 amino acids. Germline CDR1 is MNHEY and CDR2 is SMNVEV (reference sequence).

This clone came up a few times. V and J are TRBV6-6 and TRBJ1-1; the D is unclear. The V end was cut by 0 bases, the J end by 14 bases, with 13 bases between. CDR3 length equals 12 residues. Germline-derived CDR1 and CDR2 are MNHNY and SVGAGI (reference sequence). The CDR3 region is CASSYSGQNEFF. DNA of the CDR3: TGTGCCAGCAGTTACTCGGGCCAAAACGAGTTCTTT.

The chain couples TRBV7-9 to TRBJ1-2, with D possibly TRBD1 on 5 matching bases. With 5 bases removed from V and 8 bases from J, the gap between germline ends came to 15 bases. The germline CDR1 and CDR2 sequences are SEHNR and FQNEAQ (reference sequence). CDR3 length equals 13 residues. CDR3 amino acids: CASSRAGGEGYTF. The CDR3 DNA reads TGTGCCAGCAGCCGCGCTGGGGGTGAGGGCTACACCTTC.

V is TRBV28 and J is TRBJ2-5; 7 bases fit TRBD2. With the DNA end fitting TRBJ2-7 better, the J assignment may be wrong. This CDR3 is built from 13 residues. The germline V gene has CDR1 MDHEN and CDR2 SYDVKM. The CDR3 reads CASRDSGSYEQYF. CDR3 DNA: TGTGCCAGCAGGGATAGCGGGTCCTACGAGCAGTACTTC.